This TCR beta chain was observed in a study of early T cells in non-severe SARS-CoV-2 infection listed by TCRdb under 2021. Turning to the overall study: Bulk RNA from unsorted whole blood was used for TCR sequencing, so alpha and beta chains could not be paired. The research as a whole found: VDJdb matching was skewed toward anti-spike CD8 responses and likely underestimated virus-specific expansions by missing private and CD4 specificities.

The receptor library was made with 5' RACE. Sequencing used a NextSeq 500. The TCR library protocol attached unique molecular identifiers to individual cDNA molecules to correct for sequencing error and PCR bias. TCR alpha and beta chains were both sequenced, and the abundances of alpha and beta sequences in each sample were closely correlated with each other. The paper's processing steps were these. Decombinator V4 was used to perform V gene, J gene and CDR3 annotation of TCR sequences. Expanded TCRs were defined as changing significantly between any two time points under a Poisson model with p below 0.0001. Abundances of TCRs were expressed as counts per million after normalisation to the total number of TCRs sequenced in each sample. TRAV1-2 paired with TRAJ12, TRAJ20 or TRAJ33 defined MAIT TCRs, while TRAV10 paired with TRAJ18 defined iNKT TCRs. VDJdb, accessed 1 November 2021, was searched for CMV, EBV and SARS-CoV-2 annotated TCRs, with TCRs annotated for multiple antigens excluded. In TCRdb, the public reads were trimmed at Q25 with fastp and aligned with MiXCR, with productive beta chains retained. Entries are consolidated by CDR3 protein sequence, retaining the most common genes and DNA. For this entry, the V and J calls and clone size follow TCRdb and not the study's own pipeline. The sample yields fewer than 65,000 distinct CDR3 sequences; about 10% were counted once. The ten largest clonotypes hold roughly 4.7% of the sample.

CDR1 and CDR2 are drawn from the germline V gene (reference sequence): DFQATT, SNEGSKA. V trim: 6 bases; J trim: 7 bases; unmatched bases: 4. Reading from cysteine to phenylalanine, the CDR3 counts 12 amino acids. Only CDR3 DNA is held: 36 bases, read in frame from base 1. This was a case-control study nested in a cohort of healthcare workers in London, UK, who had nasopharyngeal swab PCR tests and blood samples taken every week. Healthcare workers were enrolled in the week of the UK lockdown, from 23 to 31 March 2020, and were followed every week for up to about 15 weeks. At least ten counts were recorded for this clonotype. Its recognized antigen is unknown. Base qualities were left out, and no much larger clone turns up one base away.

The chain is assembled from TRBV20-1 and TRBJ1-5, with 9 central nucleotides matching TRBD1. The sample consisted of whole blood. The receptor's source is an adult who was a healthcare worker with PCR-confirmed SARS-CoV-2 infection or an uninfected control (not recorded which). The CDR3 region: CSATDRGQPQHF. The nucleotides read TGCAGTGCGACGGACAGGGGACAGCCCCAGCATTTT.